This entry lists 16 T cell receptor beta chains sequenced from one sample in a study of cytomegalovirus exposure and HLA in healthy donors (dated by TCRdb to 2015 to 2018). Libraries were built with the immunoSEQ multiplex PCR assay. For the multiplex PCR, a mixture combining 60 forward primers for TCR Vbeta segments and 13 reverse primers for TCR Jbeta segments was used. Entries here come from immuneACCESS through TCRdb and include only in-frame sequences with V and J called. Some clones fail to appear in such tables; in the studies checked, an unresolved V gene covers under half of the shortfall, and the cause of the remainder is unknown. The sample has over 100,000 clones on record, 55% to 75% of them singletons. The ten top clones hold about 9% of the sample. The sequencing input was PBMCs. Every receptor here comes from a young man in good health and CMV-seropositive.

This clone was counted a few times. The chain has TRBV6-1 and TRBJ1-2; D remains ambiguous. This CDR3 contains 16 residues. Germline CDR1 MNHNS, CDR2 SASEGT. Trimming cost V 2 bases and J 6 bases, with 19 bases left between them. The CDR3, as DNA: TGTGCCAGCAGTGAAATCCCTATCGGGAGTGTGGATGGCTACACCTTC. Translation gives CASSEIPIGSVDGYTF.

This chain connects TRBV21-1 to TRBJ1-2. TRBV21-1 is listed as a pseudogene. The CDR3 is 14 residues long. The chain's CDR3 is CASLGEVHNYGYTF. CDR3 DNA sequence: TGTGCCAGCCTTGGGGAGGTCCATAACTATGGCTACACCTTC.

The chain uses TRBV11-2 and TRBJ1-3; 7 bases match TRBD1. The J segment lost 0 bases and the V segment lost 8 bases, leaving 7 bases of the junction unmatched. The CDR3 extends over 15 amino acids. Germline CDR1 and CDR2: SGHAT and FQNNGV. CDR3 sequence: CASSPGQFSGNTIYF. The DNA of the CDR3 is TGTGCCAGCTCCCCGGGACAGTTCTCTGGAAACACCATATATTTT.

The chain joins TRBV7-3 to TRBJ2-2, with 10 bases identical to TRBD2. The germline V gene has CDR1 SGHTA and CDR2 FQGTGA. V gave up 6 bases and J gave up 4 bases; unmatched junction bases: 2. The CDR3 runs to 14 residues. In nucleotides, the CDR3 is TGTGCCAGCAGGGAGCGGGGGGGCACCGGGGAGCTGTTTTTT. Encoded protein: CASRERGGTGELFF.

The V call is TRBV7-8, the J call TRBJ1-1, with a possible D match to TRBD1 (6 bases). The CDR3 totals 17 residues. The ends were cut back, 1 base at V and 1 base at J, with 16 bases in the middle. Germline V gene data show CDR1 as SGHVS and CDR2 as FQNEAQ. CDR3 sequence reads: CASSLGTAPRPNTEAFF. The CDR3 bases are TGTGCCAGCAGCTTAGGGACAGCCCCTCGCCCGAACACTGAAGCTTTCTTT.

The J gene is TRBJ2-3, the V gene TRBV5-1; D is undetermined. Trimming took off 2 bases at V and 2 bases at J, with 6 bases between the two ends. The CDR3 covers 13 residues. The germline V gene encodes CDR1 SGHRS and CDR2 YFSETQ. CDR3 sequence reads: CASSFSITDTQYF. As DNA, the CDR3 is TGCGCCAGCAGCTTTTCAATCACAGATACGCAGTATTTT.

The J gene is TRBJ2-1, the V gene TRBV7-2; D call uncertain. Per the germline V gene, CDR1 is SGHTA and CDR2 is FQGNSA. The CDR3 spans 16 residues. The V gene lost 0 bases and the J gene lost 2 bases, with 11 bases spanning the gap. This chain's CDR3 is CASSLATQLTYNEQFF. The CDR3 DNA follows: TGTGCCAGCAGCTTAGCAACACAATTAACCTACAATGAGCAGTTCTTC.

This chain uses TRBV23-1 with TRBJ2-7; 9 nucleotides line up with TRBD2. TRBV23-1 belongs to the ORF category, with a function that is uncertain. The CDR3 consists of 16 residues. The V segment lost 3 bases and the J segment 3 bases; nucleotides outside the gene matches: 9. The CDR3 protein is CASSHQGGGGVYEQYV. The DNA for the CDR3 is TGCGCCAGCAGTCACCAGGGCGGGGGGGGTGTCTACGAGCAGTACGTC.

The chain couples TRBV7-2 to TRBJ1-2; perhaps TRBD1 as D (5 bases). V was clipped by 3 bases and J by 3 bases, with 8 bases between them. This CDR3 is built from 13 residues. Germline V gene sequence: CDR1 SGHTA, CDR2 FQGNSA. CDR3 in amino acids: CASSLDTYYGYTF. The CDR3 nucleotides read TGTGCCAGCAGCTTGGACACCTACTATGGCTACACCTTC.

This clone was counted between two and nine times. V usage is TRBV7-9 and J usage is TRBJ2-3; the match to TRBD2 covers 8 bases. The germline CDR1 and CDR2 sequences are SEHNR and FQNEAQ (reference sequence). V was pared by 7 bases and J by 2 bases, with 8 bases of the junction left unmatched. The CDR3 sequence is 15 residues long. In DNA, the CDR3 is TGTGCCAGCACCGACCTACTAGCGGCCACAGATACGCAGTATTTT. It is translated as CASTDLLAATDTQYF.

The chain recombines TRBV7-3 with TRBJ2-3, with D perhaps TRBD1 (5 bases). The length of the CDR3 is 16 residues. Per the germline V gene, CDR1 is SGHTA and CDR2 is FQGTGA. Trimming cost V 2 bases and J 0 bases, with 12 bases left between them. CDR3 loop: CASSLEGASSTDTQYF. In DNA, the CDR3 is TGTGCCAGCAGCTTAGAAGGGGCGAGTAGCACAGATACGCAGTATTTT.

This clone was recorded once. V gene TRBV6-1 combines with J gene TRBJ2-1, with 8 bases fitting TRBD1. This CDR3 is 14 amino acids long. Per germline, CDR1 MNHNS and CDR2 SASEGT. J gave up 8 bases and V 8 bases, and 11 bases lay outside the gene matches. The CDR3 nucleotides read TGTGCCAGCGGAAAACAGGGGGGAAAGGATGAGCAGTTCTTC. This encodes CASGKQGGKDEQFF.

This clone has just one count. This chain links TRBV7-9 with TRBJ2-5; 11 bases align to TRBD2. Germline CDR1 and CDR2: SEHNR and FQNEAQ (reference sequence). The CDR3 consists of 16 residues. The V gene end was trimmed by 3 bases and the J gene end by 5 bases; junction bases not matched to a gene: 8. The CDR3 DNA is TGTGCCAGCAGCTTCCCAATAGCGGGGGGGCCGGAGACCCAGTACTTC. Translated: CASSFPIAGGPETQYF.

The genes are TRBV6-6 and TRBJ2-2; 7 positions agree with TRBD1. Germline V gives CDR1 MNHNY, CDR2 SVGAGI (reference sequence). V lost 7 bases and J lost 4; bases outside the gene matches: 9. The CDR3 has 15 residues. The CDR3 DNA sequence: TGTGCCAGCACCCCAGGGGGAACGAGCACCGGGGAGCTGTTTTTT. Amino acid sequence: CASTPGGTSTGELFF.

The gene calls are TRBV1 and TRBJ2-1; the DNA was not used to check the table's D call, TRBD2. TRBV1 is listed as a pseudogene. The CDR3 sequence is 20 residues long. CDR3 loop: CTSSQDLGDILAGGLNEQFF. The CDR3 nucleotides are TGCACCAGCAGCCAAGATCTAGGGGATATACTAGCGGGAGGGTTAAATGAGCAGTTCTTC.

The chain is built from TRBV7-8 and TRBJ2-1, with 7 bases that match TRBD1. Trimming cost V 3 bases and J 1 base; bases outside gene matches: 6. The CDR3 extends over 16 amino acids. The germline V gene encodes CDR1 SGHVS and CDR2 FQNEAQ. The CDR3 sequence is CASSLPGGWSYNEQFF. For the CDR3, the DNA is TGTGCCAGCAGCTTGCCAGGGGGTTGGTCCTACAATGAGCAGTTCTTC.